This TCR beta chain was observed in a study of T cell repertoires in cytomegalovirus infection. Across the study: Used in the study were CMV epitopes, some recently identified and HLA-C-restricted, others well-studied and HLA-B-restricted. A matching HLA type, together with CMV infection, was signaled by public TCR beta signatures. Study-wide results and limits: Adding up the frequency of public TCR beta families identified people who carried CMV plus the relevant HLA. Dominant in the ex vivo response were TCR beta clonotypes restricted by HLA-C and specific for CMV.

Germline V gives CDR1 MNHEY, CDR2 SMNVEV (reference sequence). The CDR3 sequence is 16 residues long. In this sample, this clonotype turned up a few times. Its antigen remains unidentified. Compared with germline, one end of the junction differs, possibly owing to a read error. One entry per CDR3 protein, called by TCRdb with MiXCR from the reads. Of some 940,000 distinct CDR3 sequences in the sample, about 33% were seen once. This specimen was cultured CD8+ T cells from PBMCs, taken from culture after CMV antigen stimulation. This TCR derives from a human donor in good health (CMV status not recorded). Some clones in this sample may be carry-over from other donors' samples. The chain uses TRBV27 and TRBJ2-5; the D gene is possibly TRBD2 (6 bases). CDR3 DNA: TGTGCCAGCAGTCTATCGCGGGGCCTCTACCAAGAGACCCAGTACTTC. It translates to CASSLSRGLYQETQYF.